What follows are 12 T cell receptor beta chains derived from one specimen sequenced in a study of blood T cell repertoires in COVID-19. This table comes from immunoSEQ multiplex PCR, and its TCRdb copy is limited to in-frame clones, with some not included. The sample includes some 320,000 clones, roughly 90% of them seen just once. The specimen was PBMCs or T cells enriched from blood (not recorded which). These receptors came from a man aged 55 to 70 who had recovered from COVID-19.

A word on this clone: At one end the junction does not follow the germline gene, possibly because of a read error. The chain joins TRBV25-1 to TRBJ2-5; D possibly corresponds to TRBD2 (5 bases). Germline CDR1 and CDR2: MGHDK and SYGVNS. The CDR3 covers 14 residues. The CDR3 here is CASRESGIRETQYF. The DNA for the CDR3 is TGTGCCAGCAGAGAATCCGGGATCCGAGAGACCCAGTACTTC.

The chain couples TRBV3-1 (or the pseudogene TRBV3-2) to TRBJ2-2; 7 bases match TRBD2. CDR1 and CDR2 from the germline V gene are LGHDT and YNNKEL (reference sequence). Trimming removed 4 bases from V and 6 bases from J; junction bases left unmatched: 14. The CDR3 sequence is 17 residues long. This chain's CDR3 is CASSPTSGLADPGELFF. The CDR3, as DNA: TGTGCCAGCAGCCCTACCAGTGGTCTAGCGGACCCCGGGGAGCTGTTTTTT.

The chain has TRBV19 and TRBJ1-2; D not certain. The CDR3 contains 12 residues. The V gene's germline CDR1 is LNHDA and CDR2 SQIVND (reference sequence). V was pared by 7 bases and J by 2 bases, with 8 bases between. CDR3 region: CASTKWNYGYTF. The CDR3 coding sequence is TGTGCCAGTACTAAGTGGAACTATGGCTACACCTTC.

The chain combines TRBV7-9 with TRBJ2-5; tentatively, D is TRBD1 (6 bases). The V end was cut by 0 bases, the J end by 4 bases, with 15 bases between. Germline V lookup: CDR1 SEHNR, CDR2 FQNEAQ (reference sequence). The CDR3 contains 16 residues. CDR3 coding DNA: TGTGCCAGCAGCTTAGCGCCGGGCAGGGGACGAGAGACCCAGTACTTC. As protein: CASSLAPGRGRETQYF. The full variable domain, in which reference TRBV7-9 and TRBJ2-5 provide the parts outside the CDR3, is DTGVSQNPRHKITKRGQNVTFRCDPISEHNRLYWYRQTLGQGPEFLTYFQNEAQLEKSRLLSDRFSAERPKGSFSTLEIQRTEQGDSAMYLCASSLAPGRGRETQYFGPGTRLLVL.

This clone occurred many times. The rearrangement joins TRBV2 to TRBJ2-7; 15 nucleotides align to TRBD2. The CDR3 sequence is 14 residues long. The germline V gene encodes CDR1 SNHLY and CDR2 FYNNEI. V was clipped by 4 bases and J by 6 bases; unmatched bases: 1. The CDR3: CASSGTSGRGEQYF. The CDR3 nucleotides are TGTGCCAGCAGTGGGACTAGCGGGAGGGGCGAGCAGTACTTC.

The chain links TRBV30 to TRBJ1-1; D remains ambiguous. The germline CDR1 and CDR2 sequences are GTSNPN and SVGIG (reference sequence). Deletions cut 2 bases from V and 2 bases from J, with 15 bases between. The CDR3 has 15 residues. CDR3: CAWSQSTRGNTEAFF. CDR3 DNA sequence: TGTGCCTGGAGTCAATCGACTCGGGGTAACACTGAAGCTTTCTTT.

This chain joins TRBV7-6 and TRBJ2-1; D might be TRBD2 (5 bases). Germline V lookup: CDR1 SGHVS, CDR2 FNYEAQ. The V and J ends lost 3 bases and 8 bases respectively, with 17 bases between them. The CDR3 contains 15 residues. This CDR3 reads CASSFRGRRSDEQFF. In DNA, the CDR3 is TGTGCCAGCAGCTTTCGCGGGCGTAGGTCGGATGAGCAGTTCTTC.

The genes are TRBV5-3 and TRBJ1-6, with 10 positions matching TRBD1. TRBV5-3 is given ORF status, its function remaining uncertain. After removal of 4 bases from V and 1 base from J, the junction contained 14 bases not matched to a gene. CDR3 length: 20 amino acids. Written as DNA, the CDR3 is TGTGCCAGAAGCGGATCCCCCACCCGGGACAGGGGTTCCTATAATTCACCCCTCCACTTT. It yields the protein CARSGSPTRDRGSYNSPLHF.

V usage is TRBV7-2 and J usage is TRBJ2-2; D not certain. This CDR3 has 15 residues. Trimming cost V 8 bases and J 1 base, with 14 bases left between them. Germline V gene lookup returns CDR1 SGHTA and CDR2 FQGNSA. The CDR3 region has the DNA TGTGCCAGCCCAAGTGGCCCACGGAACACCGGGGAGCTGTTTTTT. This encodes CASPSGPRNTGELFF.

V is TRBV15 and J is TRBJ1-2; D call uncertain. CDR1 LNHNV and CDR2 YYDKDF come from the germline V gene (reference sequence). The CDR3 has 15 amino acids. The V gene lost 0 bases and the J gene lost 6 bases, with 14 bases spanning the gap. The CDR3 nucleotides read TGTGCCACCAGCAGAGAAGAGGGAAGATGGGATGGCTACACCTTC. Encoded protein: CATSREEGRWDGYTF.

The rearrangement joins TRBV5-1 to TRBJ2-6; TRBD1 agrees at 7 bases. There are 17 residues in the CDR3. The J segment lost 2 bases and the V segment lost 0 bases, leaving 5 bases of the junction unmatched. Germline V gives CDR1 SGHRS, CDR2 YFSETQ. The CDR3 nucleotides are TGCGCCAGCAGCTTGGGGTCAGGGGGACCTGGGGCCAACGTCCTGACTTTC. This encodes CASSLGSGGPGANVLTF. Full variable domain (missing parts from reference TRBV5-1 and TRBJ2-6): KAGVTQTPRYLIKTRGQQVTLSCSPISGHRSVSWYQQTPGQGLQFLFEYFSETQRNKGNFPGRFSGRQFSNSRSEMNVSTLELGDSALYLCASSLGSGGPGANVLTFGAGSRLTVL.

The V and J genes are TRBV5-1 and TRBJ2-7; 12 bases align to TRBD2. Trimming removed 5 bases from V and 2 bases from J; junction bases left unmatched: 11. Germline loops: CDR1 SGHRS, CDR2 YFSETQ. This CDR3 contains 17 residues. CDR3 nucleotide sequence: TGCGCCAGCAGACGATGGACTAGCGGGAAGACTACCTACGAGCAGTACTTC. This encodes CASRRWTSGKTTYEQYF.